Below, 23 T cell receptor beta chains from the same sample are listed, as sequenced in a study of cytomegalovirus exposure and HLA in healthy donors. PCR involved 60 Vbeta and 13 Jbeta primers. Assay used: immunoSEQ multiplex PCR; TCRdb lists only in-frame clones, some missing. The sample consists of around 150,000 clones, around 73% of them appearing once. Sample: PBMCs. The origin of the receptors is a male donor in good health and CMV-seronegative.

V usage is TRBV9 and J usage is TRBJ2-5, with D hard to call. There are 15 residues in the CDR3. Germline V CDR1 and CDR2: SGDLS, YYNGEE. The germline V and J ends were trimmed by 4 bases and 5 bases, with 18 bases remaining between them. In DNA, the CDR3 is TGTGCCAGCAGCCACTTTATTGGAGCAGAGGAGACCCAGTACTTC. It encodes CASSHFIGAEETQYF.

The CDR3 loop reads CASSQGTGPEQYF. CDR3 in DNA: TGTGCCAGCAGCCAAGGGACAGGGCCCGAGCAGTACTTC. The genes are TRBV4-2 and TRBJ2-7; TRBD1 matches at 8 bases. Unmatched junction bases numbered 2, after V lost 1 base and J lost 6 bases. This CDR3 region has 13 residues. Per the germline V gene, CDR1 is LGHNA and CDR2 is YNFKEQ.

A note on this clone: One end of the junction varies from germline; a read error may be responsible. Other DNA sequences in the sample encode the same CDR3. The chain employs TRBV9 and TRBJ1-2; D gene unclear. The CDR3 has 14 amino acids. Germline CDR1 is SGDLS and CDR2 is YYNGEE. Written as DNA, the CDR3 is TGTGCCAGCAGCGTAGGGGGAGCTAACTATGGCTACACCTTT. This encodes CASSVGGANYGYTF.

The chain joins TRBV2 to TRBJ1-1, with TRBD1 as a possible D gene (5 bases). V shed 8 bases and J shed 0 bases, with 10 bases lying between them. Germline V gene data show CDR1 as SNHLY and CDR2 as FYNNEI. The CDR3 covers 13 residues. The CDR3 sequence: CASGETVNTEAFF. The DNA of the CDR3 is TGTGCCAGCGGAGAGACAGTGAACACTGAAGCTTTCTTT. Full variable domain (missing parts from reference TRBV2 and TRBJ1-1): EPEVTQTPSHQVTQMGQEVILRCVPISNHLYFYWYRQILGQKVEFLVSFYNNEISEKSEIFDDQFSVERPDGSNFTLKIRSTKLEDSAMYFCASGETVNTEAFFGQGTRLTVV.

The V gene is TRBV5-1, the J gene TRBJ2-7, with D perhaps matching TRBD1 (5 bases). CDR3 length: 15 amino acids. In germline, CDR1 is SGHRS, CDR2 YFSETQ. V was trimmed by 4 bases and J by 0 bases, leaving 14 bases between them. The CDR3 region is CASSLGAVSSYEQYF. Written as DNA, the CDR3 is TGCGCCAGCAGCCTTGGGGCGGTCAGCTCCTACGAGCAGTACTTC. Combining the CDR3 with reference TRBV5-1 and TRBJ2-7 gives the whole variable domain KAGVTQTPRYLIKTRGQQVTLSCSPISGHRSVSWYQQTPGQGLQFLFEYFSETQRNKGNFPGRFSGRQFSNSRSEMNVSTLELGDSALYLCASSLGAVSSYEQYFGPGTRLTVT.

The chain uses TRBV4-3 and TRBJ2-5, with D tentatively TRBD2 (5 bases). CDR1 LGHNA and CDR2 YSLEER come from the germline V gene. V dropped 0 bases and J dropped 1 base, with 12 bases sitting between them. The CDR3 runs to 16 residues. CDR3 DNA: TGCGCCAGCAGCCAAGACTTCGGCGGGCCCCAAGAGACCCAGTACTTC. Amino acids: CASSQDFGGPQETQYF.

The chain links TRBV9 to TRBJ2-1; D remains unclear. Germline CDR1 SGDLS, CDR2 YYNGEE. The length of the CDR3 is 13 residues. V was shortened by 4 bases and J by 4 bases, with 9 bases between the two germline ends. The CDR3 bases are TGTGCCAGCAGCCGACCGGGTTACAATGAGCAGTTCTTC. Its protein product is CASSRPGYNEQFF.

The chain uses TRBV29-1 and TRBJ2-7; TRBD2 aligns across 9 bases. The length of the CDR3 is 14 residues. CDR1 and CDR2 (germline): SQVTM, ANQGSEA. The V and J ends lost 6 bases and 0 bases, in that order; junction bases with no gene match: 6. CDR3 nucleotides: TGCAGCGTCGCATATAGCGGGAGCTCCTACGAGCAGTACTTC. Amino acids: CSVAYSGSSYEQYF.

This sequence joins TRBV27 and TRBJ2-7, with 10 nucleotides matching TRBD2. J lost 3 bases, V lost 7 bases, and 3 bases had no gene match. Germline loops: CDR1 MNHEY, CDR2 SMNVEV (reference sequence). The CDR3 runs 13 residues. The CDR3 DNA follows: TGTGCCAGCACCCCTAGCGGGAGCTACGAGCAGTACTTC. Translated, it gives CASTPSGSYEQYF.

Here the CDR3 DNA reads TGCAGCGAGAGGACAGGCACAACTAATGAAAAACTGTTTTTT. Translating it yields CSERTGTTNEKLFF. V and J are TRBV29-1 and TRBJ1-4; 7 bases match TRBD1. The CDR3 consists of 14 residues. Germline CDR1 reads SQVTM; CDR2 reads ANQGSEA. V lost 7 bases, J lost 0 bases, and 5 bases stayed unmatched.

This clone appeared many times. The gene calls are TRBV11-1 and TRBJ1-1, with D hard to call. Germline V gives CDR1 SGHAT, CDR2 FQDESV (reference sequence). CDR3 size: 15 residues. Trimming shortened V by 2 bases and J by 0 bases, and 10 bases separated the two germline ends. The CDR3 coding sequence is TGTGCCAGCAGCTTAAGAAGCGGGGTGAACACTGAAGCTTTCTTT. This codes for CASSLRSGVNTEAFF.

The chain has TRBV4-2 and TRBJ1-6; the D gene is possibly TRBD1 (5 bases). The CDR3 consists of 15 residues. Per germline, CDR1 LGHNA and CDR2 YNFKEQ. Trimming took off 0 bases at V and 5 bases at J, with 8 bases between the two ends. The CDR3: CASSQDDRNNSPLHF. CDR3 nucleotides: TGTGCCAGCAGCCAAGACGACAGAAATAATTCACCCCTCCACTTT.

The genes are TRBV7-2 and TRBJ1-5; D might be TRBD1 (5 bases). The CDR3 is 13 amino acids. Per germline, CDR1 SGHTA and CDR2 FQGNSA. V lost 6 bases to trimming and J lost 3 bases, with 9 bases between them. The CDR3 coding sequence is TGTGCCAGCAGTCGACAGCTCAATCAGCCCCAGCATTTT. Amino acid sequence: CASSRQLNQPQHF.

Only a few counts were recorded for this clone. V usage is TRBV5-1 and J usage is TRBJ2-5; 9 nucleotides agree with TRBD2. Germline V lookup: CDR1 SGHRS, CDR2 YFSETQ. The ends lost 4 bases at V and 5 bases at J; junction bases unmatched: 6. This CDR3 region has 14 residues. The CDR3 loop is CASSVGLAWETQYF. The CDR3 DNA sequence: TGCGCCAGCAGCGTGGGACTAGCATGGGAGACCCAGTACTTC.

The rearrangement uses TRBV27 and TRBJ2-7; TRBD1 is a possible D gene (6 bases). The length of the CDR3 is 14 residues. Germline V gene data show CDR1 as MNHEY and CDR2 as SMNVEV (reference sequence). Trimming stripped 5 bases from V and 1 base from J, with 12 bases between. The CDR3 reads CASSPTGISYEQYF. DNA for the CDR3: TGTGCCAGCAGTCCCACAGGGATATCCTACGAGCAGTACTTC.

This clone turned up a few times. The V and J genes are TRBV25-1 and TRBJ2-7, with a weak D call TRBD1 (5 bases). CDR1 and CDR2 (germline): MGHDK, SYGVNS. The CDR3 is 13 residues long. Trimming stripped 6 bases from V and 0 bases from J, with 9 bases between. The CDR3 is CASSRVGSYEQYF. Here the CDR3 DNA reads TGTGCCAGCAGCAGGGTGGGCTCCTACGAGCAGTACTTC.

The CDR3 spells CASSISTGTLYEQYF. The CDR3 DNA reads as TGTGCCAGTAGTATATCTACCGGGACACTCTACGAGCAGTACTTC. The gene calls are TRBV19 and TRBJ2-7, with D maybe TRBD1 (6 bases). CDR3 length: 15 residues. With 2 bases removed from V and 3 bases from J, the gap between germline ends came to 14 bases. CDR1 and CDR2 from the germline V gene are LNHDA and SQIVND (reference sequence).

V is TRBV6-6 and J is TRBJ2-3; maybe TRBD2 (6 bases). The CDR3 is made up of 16 amino acids. Germline CDR1 and CDR2: MNHNY and SVGAGI (reference sequence). Trimming stripped 0 bases from V and 1 base from J, with 11 bases between. CDR3 in DNA: TGTGCCAGCAGTTACTCTCCAGGAGGGGGCACAGATACGCAGTATTTT. Its translation: CASSYSPGGGTDTQYF.

The rearrangement uses TRBV19 and TRBJ1-1; 10 positions agree with TRBD1. V gave up 4 bases and J gave up 1 base; unmatched junction bases: 12. This CDR3 contains 18 residues. Germline CDR1 LNHDA, CDR2 SQIVND (reference sequence). The CDR3 DNA reads as TGTGCCAGTAGTAAAAGTCTGGGACAGGGGTTTAGGAACACTGAAGCTTTCTTT. Translation: CASSKSLGQGFRNTEAFF.

J is TRBJ1-1 and V is TRBV7-2, with TRBD1 matching 11 bases. The CDR3 is made up of 14 amino acids. V dropped 5 bases and J dropped 6; count of bases not matched to a gene: 5. Germline-derived CDR1 and CDR2 are SGHTA and FQGNSA. CDR3 sequence (DNA): TGTGCCAGCAGCGAACGGACAGGGGGCCCTGAAGCTTTCTTT. Translated: CASSERTGGPEAFF. The full variable domain, its missing parts supplied by reference TRBV7-2 and TRBJ1-1, is GAGVSQSPSNKVTEKGKDVELRCDPISGHTALYWYRQSLGQGLEFLIYFQGNSAPDKSGLPSDRFSAERTGGSVSTLTIQRTQQEDSAVYLCASSERTGGPEAFFGQGTRLTVV.

This clone came up a few times. The CDR3 region has the DNA TGTGCCAGCAGGGACCTCGGGATTAATGAAAAACTGTTTTTT. It yields the protein CASRDLGINEKLFF. This chain joins TRBV7-2 and TRBJ1-4; no firm D call. Trimming shortened V by 6 bases and J by 4 bases, and 12 bases separated the two germline ends. The CDR3 length is 14 residues. CDR1 is SGHTA, CDR2 FQGNSA, per germline.

The genes are TRBV28 and TRBJ2-7; the D gene is possibly TRBD1 (6 bases). The CDR3 extends over 16 amino acids. V was clipped by 4 bases and J by 2 bases, with 18 bases between them. Per the germline V gene, CDR1 is MDHEN and CDR2 is SYDVKM. The CDR3 region has the DNA TGTGCCAGCAGTTCCCCGAAGGCCGGGACAACCTACGAGCAGTACTTC. This codes for CASSSPKAGTTYEQYF.

The rearrangement links TRBV28 to TRBJ2-2, with 8 bases lining up with TRBD1. The trim removed 10 bases at V and 0 bases at J, leaving 4 bases unmatched. The CDR3 sequence is 14 residues long. The germline gives CDR1 MDHEN, CDR2 SYDVKM. The CDR3 DNA reads TGTGCCACCTGGGACAGGACGAACACCGGGGAGCTGTTTTTT. Residues: CATWDRTNTGELFF.